A selection of T cell receptor beta chains follows, all from one sample in a study of shared clonotypes between healthy human individuals. The protocol was immunoSEQ multiplex PCR, while the TCRdb copy is restricted to in-frame clones and leaves out a portion. The sample consists of around 2.1 million clones, around 93% of them appearing once. What was sequenced was naive CD8+ T cells from PBMCs. All receptors derive from a man aged 18 to 29 in good health. Some clones in this sample may be carry-over from other donors' samples. CDR3s include the opening cysteine and the closing phenylalanine or tryptophan. The D gene is left open where the match is weak. Part of the rows lack a size; the others show once, few, many or a class for expanded clones.

>TRBD2|TRBJ2-1|18|TRBV5-1|.
TGCGCCAGCAGCTCGGGACTAGCGGGAGACCACTACTACAATGAGCAGTTCTTC
CASSSGLAGDHYYNEQFF
>TRBD1|TRBJ1-1|15|TRBV19|.
TGTGCCAGTAGTCCAACCGGAGGACAGGGGCTTGAAGCTTTCTTT
CASSPTGGQGLEAFF
>.|TRBJ2-1|15|TRBV4-1|.
TGCGCCAGCAGCCGAGTCGGGCCCAGGGAGGCTGAGCAGTTCTTC
CASSRVGPREAEQFF
>TRBD2|TRBJ2-5|18|TRBV27|.
TGTGCCAGCAGTTGGGGAGGCCTAGCGGGAGGGAGCCAAGAGACCCAGTACTTC
CASSWGGLAGGSQETQYF
>TRBD2|TRBJ2-3|18|TRBV14|once
TGTGCCAGCAGCCCTGGACTAGCGGTCGTCCCCCGAACAGATACGCAGTATTTT
CASSPGLAVVPRTDTQYF
>.|TRBJ2-7|15|TRBV4-3|.
TGCGCCAGCAGCCGCAACGAGGGGCGCTTTTACGAGCAGTACTTC
CASSRNEGRFYEQYF
>.|TRBJ2-5|14|TRBV10-3|.
TGTGCCATCAGTGTAATGTCGGGAGACGAGACCCAGTACTTC
CAISVMSGDETQYF
>.|TRBJ2-5|16|TRBV28|.
TGTGCCAGCAGTCCGGACGAATCGCCGGCTGGAGAGACCCAGTACTTC
CASSPDESPAGETQYF
>.|TRBJ2-7|14|TRBV25-1|.
TGTGCCAGCAGAGATCAGGGGACCTCCTACGAGCAGTACTTC
CASRDQGTSYEQYF
>TRBD2|TRBJ2-7|16|TRBV5-1|.
TGCGCCAGCAGCTCGGAAACTCGGGGGAGGGCCGAGGAGCAGTACTTC
CASSSETRGRAEEQYF
>TRBD1|TRBJ2-2|16|TRBV28|.
TGTGCCAGCATTCGCCGCGACAGGGCGAACACCGGGGAGCTGTTTTTT
CASIRRDRANTGELFF
>TRBD2|TRBJ2-7|15|TRBV4-3|.
TGCGCCAGCAGCCAACTAGCGGGCAGCTCCTACGAGCAGTACTTC
CASSQLAGSSYEQYF